Here is one TCR beta chain with its context. What antigen it recognizes has not been identified. Qualities for individual bases were not recorded, and no much larger clone is one base off. The entry originates in a study of blood T cell repertoires in COVID-19 (dated by TCRdb to 2019 to 2021). Describing the broader study: Samples covering the acute and convalescent phases of COVID-19 were provided by collaborators in the United States, Italy and Spain. The material from the prospective study consisted of cDNA or gDNA derived from T cells, B-cell-depleted T cells, or PBMCs. The dataset comprised deeply sampled blood TCRbeta repertoires from subjects exposed to, actively infected with, or recovered from COVID-19. The repertoires were released in a freely available public database meant as a resource for research on the immune response to SARS-CoV-2. The samples were drawn from two sources: the first 160 participants of the ongoing ImmuneRACE study, and 950 to 1,500 subjects contributed by 6 global collaborators. A de-identified subject ID, COVID-19 status, age in years and sex were almost always included in the sample metadata. Where HLA class I and class II types were available, the types were taken from metadata supplied by the sample provider, not from assay-based typing.

The collaborating institutions used their own protocols to collect whole blood in K2EDTA tubes. For TCRbeta analysis, collaborators shipped samples in one of three forms: frozen whole blood, isolated PBMCs, or DNA extracted from either of those sample types. The CDR3 covers 15 residues, taking in both the cysteine and the phenylalanine. The DNA shown is the 45-base CDR3, in frame from base 1. The germline V gene provides CDR1 SGHTA and CDR2 FQGTGA. The germline V and J ends show losses of 10 bases and 3 bases respectively, and no gene match explains 8 bases of the junction. Results and caveats for the whole study, not just this receptor: How much clinical and demographic metadata was included differed by source and by participant, and the metadata was provided uncurated.

The immunoSEQ Assay, a bias-controlled multiplex PCR, was used to amplify TCRbeta CDR3 regions from genomic DNA. Turning to the authors' computational methods: The number of nucleated cells in each sample was estimated from the amplification of reference gene primers within the assay. To quantify the absolute abundance of each unique TCRbeta CDR3 rearrangement, sequence reads were collapsed and filtered. For each sample, productive Simpson clonality was calculated as the square root of Simpson's diversity index across productive rearrangements. TCRdb took this table from immuneACCESS and kept in-frame rearrangements with V and J called. Such tables lack part of the clones; where checked against another copy, unresolved V genes explain under half of the gap, and the rest is unexplained. For V, J and clone size, that table is used; D and trimming come from the DNA. The sample has around 100,000 clones on record, around 86% of them singletons. Roughly 7.7% of the sample is held by the ten biggest clonotypes.

Sequencing was done on a sample of peripheral blood. This clonotype originated in a man aged 65-85 years with acute or convalescent COVID-19. The V and J segments used are TRBV7-3 and TRBJ2-3, with TRBD2 matching 12 junction bases. The sequenced DNA: TGTGCCACATCCCCCGGACTAGCGGGAACAGATACGCAGTATTTT. This sequence encodes CATSPGLAGTDTQYF. Beyond the CDR3, the reference TRBV7-3 and TRBJ2-3 genes provide the residues; the full variable domain reads: GAGVSQTPSNKVTEKGKYVELRCDPISGHTALYWYRQSLGQGPEFLIYFQGTGAADDSGLPNDRFFAVRPEGSVSTLKIQRTERGDSAVYLCATSPGLAGTDTQYFGPGTRLTVL.